This TCR beta chain emerged from a study of shared clonotypes between healthy human individuals. This CDR3 has 14 residues. V lost 7 bases, J lost 4 bases, and 16 bases lay in between. CDR1 and CDR2 (germline): MNHNY, SVGAGI (reference sequence). Assay execution took place at the deep level. TCRdb's copy holds only in-frame clones and misses some; the assay was immunoSEQ multiplex PCR. The table lists roughly 2 million clones, over 85% of them singletons. Note on this clone: What it recognizes is unknown.

Study-wide points: In contrast to clonotypes shared by all four donors, non-shared clonotypes had lower generation probabilities. Shared across several donors were approximately 5% of the naive CD4 clonotypes.

CD45RO-negative cells were positively selected for CCR7, leaving out terminally differentiated effector memory CD45RA+ cells. Material for sequencing was naive CD8+ T cells sorted from blood. The rearrangement uses TRBV6-6 and TRBJ1-1; D is possibly TRBD1 (5 bases). The receptor was derived from a man aged 18 to 30 in good health. The CDR3 DNA reads as TGTGCCAGCATCCGGGACTTTGATCGCACTGAAGCTTTCTTT. Translation: CASIRDFDRTEAFF.